This TCR beta chain was retrieved from a study of CD4 T cell repertoires in COVID-19. Overall study context: After less than 12 days of IL-2 expansion, CFSE-low cells were relabeled and restimulated with other coronavirus spikes.

The CDR3 runs 16 residues. V shed 1 base and J shed 1 base, with 10 bases lying between them. Germline V gives CDR1 LNHNV, CDR2 YYDKDF (reference sequence). These patients had recovered from COVID-19 ranging mild to severe. These memory T cells were uncultured and sequenced directly after ex vivo isolation. Assay: immunoSEQ multiplex PCR; the TCRdb copy retains only in-frame clones and omits some. Of 60,000 to 90,000 clones listed, around four fifths are singletons. Study findings and constraints: Sharing of several most expanded SARS-CoV-2-reactive clonotypes across memory subsets suggested intraclonal diversification.

Remarks on this clone: Its target is unknown.

The sequencing used CD4+ T cells from peripheral blood, collected after recovery from COVID-19. The J gene is TRBJ2-2, the V gene TRBV15; TRBD2 is a possible D gene (6 bases). This receptor was obtained from a human donor who had COVID-19. The chain's CDR3 is CATSRGAGMNTGELFF. The DNA of the CDR3 is TGTGCCACCAGCAGAGGGGCGGGGATGAACACCGGGGAGCTGTTTTTT.